This TCR beta chain was obtained from a study of blood T cell repertoires in COVID-19. Across the study: Specimens from acute and convalescent COVID-19 originated in the United States, Italy and Spain. Sources were T cells, B-cell-depleted T cells, or PBMCs; the material itself was cDNA or gDNA.

Patients of the Seattle cohort, enrolled during active infection, were followed longitudinally. The CDR3 covers 14 residues. V lost 5 bases, J lost 5 bases, and 15 bases lay in between. Germline V gene data show CDR1 as LNHDA and CDR2 as SQIVND (reference sequence). Per the original data handling: Reference gene primer amplification in the assay estimated nucleated cell counts. Assay used: immunoSEQ multiplex PCR; TCRdb lists only in-frame clones, some missing. V and J calls and clone size are given by that table; D and trimming were obtained from the DNA. The profile shows around 55,000 clones, around 90% of them singletons.

Sequenced sample: peripheral blood. The chain uses TRBV19 and TRBJ2-5; a weak D match, TRBD1 (7 bases). This clonotype was sampled from a man aged 40-49 years with COVID-19, enrolled during active disease. The CDR3 spells CASSPGGTRETQYF. The CDR3 DNA sequence: TGTGCCAGTAGTCCAGGGGGGACCAGGGAGACCCAGTACTTC.